This T cell receptor (beta chain) was sequenced in a study of cytomegalovirus exposure and HLA in healthy donors. Findings of the study overall: Across donors, presence/absence analyses took sequencing depth to be roughly uniform. TCR beta sequences reportedly predicted most subjects' HLA-A and HLA-B alleles accurately. Analysis was carried out at a later point, and it linked a missense DCLRE1C variant to TCR beta V- and J-gene trimming.

With 60 Vbeta and 13 Jbeta primers, the PCR was carried out. Produced via immunoSEQ multiplex PCR; TCRdb's table is partial and in-frame only. The data hold tens of thousands of clones, with around half observed a single time. Healthy bone marrow donors made up the donor group. J gave up 5 bases and V 7 bases, and 4 bases lay outside the gene matches. There are 13 residues in the CDR3. From germline, CDR1 is SGHNT and CDR2 YYREEE (reference sequence). As to this clone: Its antigen is currently unknown.

V gene TRBV5-4 combines with J gene TRBJ2-5; 11 bases line up with TRBD1. This TCR was sampled from a woman aged 40 to 55 in good health and CMV-seropositive. Sequencing input: PBMCs. CDR3 in DNA: TGTGCCAGCGGACAGGGGGCGCTTGAGACCCAGTACTTC. Protein: CASGQGALETQYF.